One sample yielded the 17 T cell receptor beta chains listed below, sequenced in a study of long-term antiretroviral therapy in people with HIV. It was version v3.0 of the immunoSEQ assay that was run at survey level. Clones were read by immunoSEQ multiplex PCR, and TCRdb kept only the in-frame ones, dropping some. The sample consists of 20,000 to 25,000 clones, 81% of them appearing once. The starting material was unsorted PBMCs, obtained 1.5 years after starting antiretroviral therapy. The receptors were sampled from a young man with HIV.

The V call is TRBV11-2, the J call TRBJ2-7; 9 bases map to TRBD2. V was pared by 5 bases and J by 5 bases, with 13 bases of the junction left unmatched. CDR3 length equals 16 residues. CDR1 is SGHAT, CDR2 FQNNGV, per germline. The CDR3 region is CASSPSASGIRNEQYF. CDR3 sequence (DNA): TGTGCCAGCAGCCCCTCGGCTAGCGGGATCAGGAACGAGCAGTACTTC.

CDR3 region: CASRGLPDNSPLHF. The DNA for the CDR3 is TGTGCCAGCAGGGGACTCCCGGATAATTCACCCCTCCACTTT. V gene TRBV28 combines with J gene TRBJ1-6; possibly TRBD1 for D (5 bases). The CDR3 contains 14 residues. Germline-derived CDR1 and CDR2 are MDHEN and SYDVKM. Trimming removed 6 bases at V and 5 bases at J, with 11 bases between.

The rearrangement links TRBV19 to TRBJ2-4; tentatively, D is TRBD1 (5 bases). V lost 5 bases and J 0 bases, leaving 14 bases between the germline ends. This CDR3 is built from 16 residues. Germline CDR1 is LNHDA and CDR2 is SQIVND (reference sequence). CDR3 protein: CASSLQGRVAKNIQYF. The CDR3 DNA sequence: TGTGCCAGTAGTCTTCAGGGTCGGGTAGCCAAAAACATTCAGTACTTC.

The V gene is TRBV2, the J gene TRBJ2-7; D is undetermined. The CDR3 contains 12 residues. CDR1 SNHLY and CDR2 FYNNEI come from the germline V gene. The V end was cut by 10 bases, the J end by 0 bases, with 10 bases between. The DNA of the CDR3 is TGTGCCACAGCTGGGTTCTCCTACGAGCAGTACTTC. This codes for CATAGFSYEQYF.

The chain carries TRBV5-1 and TRBJ2-1; no definite D call. The CDR3 consists of 13 residues. Trimming took off 6 bases at V and 5 bases at J, with 12 bases between the two ends. CDR1 is SGHRS, CDR2 YFSETQ, per germline. CDR3 nucleotide sequence: TGCGCCAGCATCGGTCAGGTTAACAATGAGCAGTTCTTC. It is translated as CASIGQVNNEQFF.

The V gene is TRBV9, the J gene TRBJ2-5, with D tentatively TRBD1 (5 bases). The CDR3 has 13 residues. Germline-derived CDR1 and CDR2 are SGDLS and YYNGEE. Trimming left V 2 bases short and J 2 bases short, with 7 bases between. CDR3 nucleotide sequence: TGTGCCAGCAGCGTCGCAGGGCAAGAGACCCAGTACTTC. Amino acid sequence: CASSVAGQETQYF. Complete variable domain (other parts from reference TRBV9 and TRBJ2-5): DSGVTQTPKHLITATGQRVTLRCSPRSGDLSVYWYQQSLDQGLQFLIQYYNGEERAKGNILERFSAQQFPDLHSELNLSSLELGDSALYFCASSVAGQETQYFGPGTRLLVL.

The V gene is TRBV9, the J gene TRBJ2-1; 10 bases are a match to TRBD2. Germline V gene lookup returns CDR1 SGDLS and CDR2 YYNGEE. CDR3 length: 14 amino acids. The junction had 7 bases not matched to a gene; V was cut back by 3 bases and J by 10 bases. CDR3 in DNA: TGTGCCAGCAGCGCCGGGGTAGCGGGGGGCGAGCAGTTCTTC. Protein product: CASSAGVAGGEQFF.

DNA for the CDR3: TGCGCCAGCAGCTTCCTCGGGGGCGAGGGGGAGCAGTACTTC. Residues: CASSFLGGEGEQYF. The chain links TRBV5-1 to TRBJ2-7; D tentatively reads TRBD1 or TRBD2 (6 bases each). Germline V lookup: CDR1 SGHRS, CDR2 YFSETQ. Trimming took off 2 bases at V and 7 bases at J, with 16 bases between the two ends. The CDR3 length is 14 residues.

V gene TRBV7-9 combines with J gene TRBJ2-6, with D tentatively TRBD1 (6 bases). The CDR3 contains 17 residues. The germline V and J ends were trimmed by 5 bases and 0 bases, with 14 bases remaining between them. Germline CDR1 SEHNR, CDR2 FQNEAQ (reference sequence). The CDR3 bases are TGTGCCAGCAGCCTACCACAGGGTTCCTCTGGGGCCAACGTCCTGACTTTC. It is translated as CASSLPQGSSGANVLTF.

J is TRBJ2-1 and V is TRBV2; D ambiguous. V shed 7 bases and J shed 5 bases, with 6 bases lying between them. Germline V gene sequence: CDR1 SNHLY, CDR2 FYNNEI. There are 11 residues in the CDR3. In DNA, the CDR3 is TGTGCCAGCACACAGAACAATGAGCAGTTCTTC. Translation: CASTQNNEQFF.

V usage is TRBV15 and J usage is TRBJ2-7; unclear D gene. Germline V lookup: CDR1 LNHNV, CDR2 YYDKDF (reference sequence). The V end lost 3 bases, the J end lost 6 bases, and 18 bases lay between the germline ends. There are 15 residues in the CDR3. CDR3 sequence (DNA): TGTGCCACCAGCAGCCACCCCAGAGTCCTTGGCGAGCAGTACTTC. This translates into CATSSHPRVLGEQYF.

The chain joins TRBV29-1 to TRBJ2-1; D ambiguous. The CDR3 consists of 15 residues. V lost 0 bases to trimming and J lost 6 bases, with 15 bases between them. CDR1 SQVTM and CDR2 ANQGSEA come from the germline V gene. CDR3 loop: CSVEDGLVGVNEQFF. Written as DNA, the CDR3 is TGCAGCGTTGAAGATGGCCTAGTGGGTGTCAATGAGCAGTTCTTC.

V gene TRBV30 combines with J gene TRBJ1-5; a weak D match, TRBD1 (5 bases). Trimming removed 3 bases from V and 2 bases from J, with 8 bases in between. Germline-derived CDR1 and CDR2 are GTSNPN and SVGIG (reference sequence). This CDR3 has 13 amino acids. The CDR3 reads CAWRQGGNQPQHF. The DNA for the CDR3 is TGTGCCTGGAGGCAGGGCGGCAATCAGCCCCAGCATTTT.

The chain joins TRBV10-3 to TRBJ2-1; TRBD1 matches 7 bases. The CDR3 is 19 residues long. In germline, CDR1 is ENHRY, CDR2 SYGVKD. The V gene end was trimmed by 0 bases and the J gene end by 0 bases; junction bases not matched to a gene: 11. Here the CDR3 DNA reads TGTGCCATCAGTGAGTCGAGACGAGGGGGCGGAGGCTCCTACAATGAGCAGTTCTTC. Amino acids: CAISESRRGGGGSYNEQFF.

This clone was recorded once. This chain links TRBV6-5 with TRBJ2-7; TRBD2 matches 14 bases. V lost 5 bases, J lost 5 bases, and 2 bases stayed unmatched. Per germline, CDR1 MNHEY and CDR2 SVGAGI. The CDR3 sequence is 14 residues long. In DNA form, the CDR3 reads TGTGCCAGCAGTAGACTAGCGGGAGGGGACGAGCAGTACTTC. Translated, it gives CASSRLAGGDEQYF.

The gene calls are TRBV4-1 and TRBJ2-4; D not resolved. The V end lost 0 bases, the J end lost 6 bases, and 12 bases lay between the germline ends. CDR3 length: 15 amino acids. Germline loops: CDR1 MGHRA, CDR2 YSYEKL. In DNA form, the CDR3 reads TGCGCCAGCAGCCAAGAAGTAAGGGTTGGAAACATTCAGTACTTC. Protein sequence: CASSQEVRVGNIQYF.

The chain is built from TRBV14 and TRBJ1-1; TRBD1 matches at 8 bases. The J segment lost 6 bases and the V segment lost 3 bases, leaving 6 bases of the junction unmatched. CDR1 SGHDN and CDR2 FVKESK come from the germline V gene. This CDR3 is 14 amino acids long. The CDR3 protein is CASSHGGQVAEAFF. Written as DNA, the CDR3 is TGTGCCAGCAGCCATGGGGGACAGGTGGCTGAAGCTTTCTTT.